The sample holds a few counts of the clone carrying this T cell receptor (beta chain). Its antigen is not identified. The data are from a study of post-analysis software for immune sequencing data. Overall study: There were relapsing-remitting, secondary progressive and progressive-relapsing multiple sclerosis among the disease courses included.

Presence of unique molecular identifiers characterized the TCR beta cDNA libraries. T cells, roughly 0.95 to 10 million of them, yielded some 500,000 cDNA molecules. TCRdb passed the PCR reads through MiXCR, listing each CDR3 protein once. This table has about 560,000 distinct CDR3 sequences, about 44% appearing once. Overall study results and limits: The study found TRBV5-6, TRBV5-1 and TRBV20-1 among four to six TRBV segments more frequent in patients than controls. Clustering by F measure revealed strong co-clustering among samples prepared together in one batch.

The V gene end was trimmed by 3 bases and the J gene end by 10 bases; junction bases not matched to a gene: 4. Germline CDR1 reads LGHDT; CDR2 reads YNNKEL (reference sequence). The CDR3 consists of 13 residues. The rearrangement links TRBV3-1 to TRBJ2-1; 9 bases align to TRBD2. The clonotype comes from a girl aged 10-17 years with multiple sclerosis. Sequencing used blood. The CDR3 sequence: CASSQGLAGEQFF. CDR3 in DNA: TGTGCCAGCAGCCAGGGACTAGCTGGGGAGCAGTTCTTC.